This is a list of T cell receptor beta chains from one sample in a study of blood T cell repertoires in COVID-19. Repertoires were generated with immunoSEQ multiplex PCR, while TCRdb's copy carries only in-frame clones and drops some. The sample shows around 180,000 clones, 88% of them seen only once. Sequencing was performed on peripheral blood. These receptors were collected from a man aged 55 to 70 with acute or convalescent COVID-19. Each CDR3 is given with its conserved first and last residue.

CASASQGYGYTF	TRBV27	TRBJ1-2
CASQGNSGNTIYF	TRBV6-6	TRBJ1-3
CASSPDRDGETQYF	TRBV6-5	TRBJ2-5
CASGTGGNYGYTF	TRBV19	TRBJ1-2
CASSGQGAYEQYF	TRBV3-1/TRBV3-2	TRBJ2-7
CAISGRTGSSYNEQFF	TRBV10-3	TRBJ2-1
CATSGYSPGTGNNQPQHF	TRBV24-1	TRBJ1-5
CASSSHRGDYGYTF	TRBV5-4	TRBJ1-2
CSVKTGYGYTF	TRBV29-1	TRBJ1-2
CASSVMVRQPQHF	TRBV2	TRBJ1-5
CASSLALNTEAFF	TRBV5-1	TRBJ1-1
CASSFVAGVQPQHF	TRBV12-1	TRBJ1-5
CASSPSTGSGYTF	TRBV27	TRBJ1-2
CASRIGQPYGYTF	TRBV6-5	TRBJ1-2
CATSARGDISYNEQFF	TRBV24-1	TRBJ2-1
CATSSWGRNQPQHF	TRBV24-1	TRBJ1-5
CASSYGTGTTDTQYF	TRBV11-2	TRBJ2-3
CASRGQWNQPQHF	TRBV19	TRBJ1-5
CASRAAGGGTDTQYF	TRBV5-6	TRBJ2-3
CATSRDQGREQFF	TRBV15	TRBJ2-1